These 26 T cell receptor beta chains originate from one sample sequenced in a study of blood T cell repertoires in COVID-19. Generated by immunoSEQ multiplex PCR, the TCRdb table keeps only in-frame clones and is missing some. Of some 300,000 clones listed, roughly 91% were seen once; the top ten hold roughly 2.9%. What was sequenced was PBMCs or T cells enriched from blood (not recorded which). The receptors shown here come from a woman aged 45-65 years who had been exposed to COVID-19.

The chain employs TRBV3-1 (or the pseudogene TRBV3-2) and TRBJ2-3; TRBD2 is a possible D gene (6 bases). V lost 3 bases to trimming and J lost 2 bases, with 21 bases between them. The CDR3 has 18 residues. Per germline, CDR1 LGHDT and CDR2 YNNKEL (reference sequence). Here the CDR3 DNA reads TGTGCCAGCAGCCAGGGGACTTTTGGGGCCTTATCCACAGATACGCAGTATTTT. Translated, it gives CASSQGTFGALSTDTQYF.

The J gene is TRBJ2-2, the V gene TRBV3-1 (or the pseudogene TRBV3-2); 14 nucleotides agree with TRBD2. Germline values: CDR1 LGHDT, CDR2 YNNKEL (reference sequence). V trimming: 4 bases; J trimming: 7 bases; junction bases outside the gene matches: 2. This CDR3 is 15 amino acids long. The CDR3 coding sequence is TGTGCCAGCAGCCCGGGACTAGCGGGGGTCGGGGAGCTGTTTTTT. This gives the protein CASSPGLAGVGELFF.

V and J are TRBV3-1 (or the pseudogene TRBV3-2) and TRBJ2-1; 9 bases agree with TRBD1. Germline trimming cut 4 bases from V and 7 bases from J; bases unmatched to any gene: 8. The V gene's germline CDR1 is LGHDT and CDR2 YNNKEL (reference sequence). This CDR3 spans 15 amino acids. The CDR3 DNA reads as TGTGCCAGCAGCCGGCAGGGACAGGGATCGAATGAGCAGTTCTTC. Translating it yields CASSRQGQGSNEQFF.

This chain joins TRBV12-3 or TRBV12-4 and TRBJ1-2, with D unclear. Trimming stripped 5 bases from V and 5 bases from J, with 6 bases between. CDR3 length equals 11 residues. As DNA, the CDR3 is TGTGCCAGCAGTCTAAATTATGGCTACACCTTC. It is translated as CASSLNYGYTF.

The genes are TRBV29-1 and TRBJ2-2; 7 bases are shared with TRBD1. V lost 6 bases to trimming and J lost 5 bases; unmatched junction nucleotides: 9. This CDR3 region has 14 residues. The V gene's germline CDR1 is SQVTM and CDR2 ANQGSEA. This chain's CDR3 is CSVRQGSGTGELFF. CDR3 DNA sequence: TGCAGCGTACGACAGGGATCGGGGACCGGGGAGCTGTTTTTT.

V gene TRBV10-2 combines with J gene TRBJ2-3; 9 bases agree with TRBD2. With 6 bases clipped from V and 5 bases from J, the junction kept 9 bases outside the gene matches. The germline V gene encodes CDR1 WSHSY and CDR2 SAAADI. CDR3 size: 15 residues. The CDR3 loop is CASSLLAGGIDTQYF. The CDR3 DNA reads TGCGCCAGCAGCCTCCTGGCGGGGGGGATAGATACGCAGTATTTT.

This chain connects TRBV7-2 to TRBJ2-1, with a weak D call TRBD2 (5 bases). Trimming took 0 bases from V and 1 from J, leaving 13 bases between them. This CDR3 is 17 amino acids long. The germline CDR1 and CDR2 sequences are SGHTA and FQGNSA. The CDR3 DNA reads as TGTGCCAGCAGCTTAGCGACTTCACGGAGGTCCTACAATGAGCAGTTCTTC. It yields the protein CASSLATSRRSYNEQFF.

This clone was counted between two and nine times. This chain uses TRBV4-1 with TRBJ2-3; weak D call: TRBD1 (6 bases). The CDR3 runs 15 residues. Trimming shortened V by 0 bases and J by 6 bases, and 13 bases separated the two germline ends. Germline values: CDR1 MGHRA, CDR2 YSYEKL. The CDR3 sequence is CASSQDSGTYDTQYF. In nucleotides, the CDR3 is TGCGCCAGCAGCCAAGATTCGGGGACATATGATACGCAGTATTTT.

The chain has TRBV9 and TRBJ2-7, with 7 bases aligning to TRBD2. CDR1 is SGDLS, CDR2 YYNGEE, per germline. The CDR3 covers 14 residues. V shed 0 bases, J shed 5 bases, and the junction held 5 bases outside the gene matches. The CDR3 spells CASSVGAGWDEQYF. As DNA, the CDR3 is TGTGCCAGCAGCGTAGGAGCGGGGTGGGACGAGCAGTACTTC.

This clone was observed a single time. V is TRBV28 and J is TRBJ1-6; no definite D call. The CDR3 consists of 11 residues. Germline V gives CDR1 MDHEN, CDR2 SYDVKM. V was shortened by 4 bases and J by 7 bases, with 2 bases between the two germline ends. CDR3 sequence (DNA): TGTGCCAGCAGTTCAAATTCACCCCTCCACTTT. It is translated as CASSSNSPLHF.

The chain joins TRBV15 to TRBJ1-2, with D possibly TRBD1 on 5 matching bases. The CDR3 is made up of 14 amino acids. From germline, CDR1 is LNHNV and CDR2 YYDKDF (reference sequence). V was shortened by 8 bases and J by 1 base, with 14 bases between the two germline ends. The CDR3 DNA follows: TGTGCCACCCGGCCAGGGCAGTTTAACTATGGCTACACCTTC. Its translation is CATRPGQFNYGYTF.

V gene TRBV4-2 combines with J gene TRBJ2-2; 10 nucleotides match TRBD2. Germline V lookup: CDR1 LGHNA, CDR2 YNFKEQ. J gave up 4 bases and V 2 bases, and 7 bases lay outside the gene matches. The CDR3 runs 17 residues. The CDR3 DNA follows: TGTGCCAGCAGCCAACCGGGACTAGCGAAGTCCACCGGGGAGCTGTTTTTT. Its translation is CASSQPGLAKSTGELFF.

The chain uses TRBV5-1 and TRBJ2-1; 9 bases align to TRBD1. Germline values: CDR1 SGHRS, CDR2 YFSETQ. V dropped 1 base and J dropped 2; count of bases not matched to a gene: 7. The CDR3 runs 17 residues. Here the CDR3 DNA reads TGCGCCAGCAGCTTGTTTCCGGGACAGGGAACCTACAATGAGCAGTTCTTC. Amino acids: CASSLFPGQGTYNEQFF.

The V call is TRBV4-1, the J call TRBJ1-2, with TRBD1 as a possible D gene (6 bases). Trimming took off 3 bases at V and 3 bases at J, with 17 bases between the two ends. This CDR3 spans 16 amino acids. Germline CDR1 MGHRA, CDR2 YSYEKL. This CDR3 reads CASSQDTGPPYYGYTF. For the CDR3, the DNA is TGCGCCAGCAGCCAGGATACAGGGCCACCCTACTATGGCTACACCTTC.

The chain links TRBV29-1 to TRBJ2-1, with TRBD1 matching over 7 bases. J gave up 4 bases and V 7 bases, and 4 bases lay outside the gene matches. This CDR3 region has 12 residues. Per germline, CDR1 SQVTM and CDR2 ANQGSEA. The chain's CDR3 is CSEGTAYNEQFF. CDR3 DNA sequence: TGCAGCGAGGGGACAGCATACAATGAGCAGTTCTTC.

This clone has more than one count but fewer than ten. The CDR3 here is CASGSGGTEAFF. CDR3 DNA sequence: TGTGCCAGCGGGTCGGGTGGCACTGAAGCTTTCTTT. The rearrangement uses TRBV28 and TRBJ1-1; no clear D. The germline gives CDR1 MDHEN, CDR2 SYDVKM. CDR3 length: 12 amino acids. Trimming stripped 8 bases from V and 4 bases from J, with 11 bases between. The complete variable domain, with remaining parts taken from reference TRBV28 and TRBJ1-1, reads DVKVTQSSRYLVKRTGEKVFLECVQDMDHENMFWYRQDPGLGLRLIYFSYDVKMKEKGDIPEGYSVSREKKERFSLILESASTNQTSMYLCASGSGGTEAFFGQGTRLTVV.

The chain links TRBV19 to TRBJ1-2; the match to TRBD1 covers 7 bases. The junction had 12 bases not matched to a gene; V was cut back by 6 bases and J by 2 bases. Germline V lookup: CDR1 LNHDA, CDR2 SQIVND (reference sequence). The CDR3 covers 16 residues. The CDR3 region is CASRPSLRDSNYGYTF. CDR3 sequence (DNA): TGTGCCAGTAGACCTTCCCTTCGGGACAGCAACTATGGCTACACCTTC.

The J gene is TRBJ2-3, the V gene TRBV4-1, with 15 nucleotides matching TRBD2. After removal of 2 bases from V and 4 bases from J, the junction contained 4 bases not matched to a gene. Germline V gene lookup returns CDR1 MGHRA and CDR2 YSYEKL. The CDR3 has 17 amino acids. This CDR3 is CASSQRTSGGVSDTQYF. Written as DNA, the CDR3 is TGCGCCAGCAGCCAAAGGACTAGCGGGGGGGTGTCAGATACGCAGTATTTT.

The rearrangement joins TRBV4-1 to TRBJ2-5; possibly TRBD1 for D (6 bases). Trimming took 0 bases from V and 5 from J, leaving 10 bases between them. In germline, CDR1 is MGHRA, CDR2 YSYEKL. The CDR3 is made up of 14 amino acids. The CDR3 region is CASSQEGQVETQYF. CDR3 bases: TGCGCCAGCAGCCAAGAGGGACAAGTTGAGACCCAGTACTTC.

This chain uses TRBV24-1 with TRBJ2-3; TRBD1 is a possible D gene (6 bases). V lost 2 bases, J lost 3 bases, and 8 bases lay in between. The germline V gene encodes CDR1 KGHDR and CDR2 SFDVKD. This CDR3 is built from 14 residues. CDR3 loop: CATSDWTATDTQYF. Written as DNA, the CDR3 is TGTGCCACCAGTGATTGGACAGCTACAGATACGCAGTATTTT.

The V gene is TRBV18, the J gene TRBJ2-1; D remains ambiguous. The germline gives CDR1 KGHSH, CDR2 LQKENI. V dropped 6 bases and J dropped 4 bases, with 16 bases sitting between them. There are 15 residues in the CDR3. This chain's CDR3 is CASSPTSAAYNEQFF. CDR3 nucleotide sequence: TGTGCCAGCTCCCCGACCAGCGCGGCATACAATGAGCAGTTCTTC.

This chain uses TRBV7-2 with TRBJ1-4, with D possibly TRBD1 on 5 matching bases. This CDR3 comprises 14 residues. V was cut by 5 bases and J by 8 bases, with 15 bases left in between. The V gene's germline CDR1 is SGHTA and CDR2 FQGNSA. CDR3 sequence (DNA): TGTGCCAGCAGCCCGGGACTGGTTCCGGAAAAACTGTTTTTT. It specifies CASSPGLVPEKLFF.

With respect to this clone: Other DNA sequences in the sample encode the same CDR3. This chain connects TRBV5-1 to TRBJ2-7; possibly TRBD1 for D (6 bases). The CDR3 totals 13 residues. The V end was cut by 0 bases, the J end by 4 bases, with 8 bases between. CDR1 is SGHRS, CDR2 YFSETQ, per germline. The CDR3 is CASSLEGQYEQYF. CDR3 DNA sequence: TGCGCCAGCAGCTTGGAGGGACAATACGAGCAGTACTTC.

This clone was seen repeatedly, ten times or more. The CDR3 DNA sequence: TGTGCCAGCAGCCAAGGCCCCCGGACAGGGAACTATGGCTACACCTTC. It encodes CASSQGPRTGNYGYTF. The chain uses TRBV14 and TRBJ1-2; 8 nucleotides match TRBD1. CDR1 SGHDN and CDR2 FVKESK come from the germline V gene. V lost 1 base, J lost 2 bases, and 6 bases stayed unmatched. The CDR3 consists of 16 residues.

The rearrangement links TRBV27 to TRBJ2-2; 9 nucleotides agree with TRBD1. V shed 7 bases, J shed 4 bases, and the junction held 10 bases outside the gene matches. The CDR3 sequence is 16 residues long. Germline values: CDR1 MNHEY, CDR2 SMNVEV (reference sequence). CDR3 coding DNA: TGTGCCAGCACCATCCGGGACAGGGTTATCACCGGGGAGCTGTTTTTT. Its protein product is CASTIRDRVITGELFF.

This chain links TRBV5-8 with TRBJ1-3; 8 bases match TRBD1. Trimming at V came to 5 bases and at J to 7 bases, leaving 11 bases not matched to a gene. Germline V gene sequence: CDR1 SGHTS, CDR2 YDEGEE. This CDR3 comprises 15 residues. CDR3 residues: CASRSSTGGRNTIYF. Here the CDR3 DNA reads TGTGCCAGCAGATCTTCAACAGGGGGACGGAACACCATATATTTT.